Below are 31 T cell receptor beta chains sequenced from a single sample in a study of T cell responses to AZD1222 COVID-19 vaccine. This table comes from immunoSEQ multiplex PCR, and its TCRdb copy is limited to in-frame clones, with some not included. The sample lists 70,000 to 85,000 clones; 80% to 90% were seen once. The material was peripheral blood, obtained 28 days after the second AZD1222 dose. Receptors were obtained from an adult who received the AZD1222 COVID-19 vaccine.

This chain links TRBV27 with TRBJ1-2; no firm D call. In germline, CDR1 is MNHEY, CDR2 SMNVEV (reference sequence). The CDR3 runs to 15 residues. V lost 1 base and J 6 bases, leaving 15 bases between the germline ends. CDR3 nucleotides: TGTGCCAGCAGTTTATACGGAAATCGAAAGCATGGCTACACCTTC. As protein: CASSLYGNRKHGYTF.

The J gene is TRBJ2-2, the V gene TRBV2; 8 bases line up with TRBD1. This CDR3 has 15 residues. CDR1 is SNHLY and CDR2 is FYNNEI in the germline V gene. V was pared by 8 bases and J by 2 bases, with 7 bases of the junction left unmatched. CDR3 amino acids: CASGGTGGNTGELFF. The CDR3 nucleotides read TGTGCCAGCGGTGGGACAGGCGGTAACACCGGGGAGCTGTTTTTT.

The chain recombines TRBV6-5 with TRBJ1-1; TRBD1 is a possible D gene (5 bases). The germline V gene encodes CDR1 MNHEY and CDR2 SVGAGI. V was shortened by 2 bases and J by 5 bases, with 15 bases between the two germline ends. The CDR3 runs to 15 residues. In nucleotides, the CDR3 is TGTGCCAGCAGTTACCGGTGGGGGACGGGGACTGAAGCTTTCTTT. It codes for CASSYRWGTGTEAFF.

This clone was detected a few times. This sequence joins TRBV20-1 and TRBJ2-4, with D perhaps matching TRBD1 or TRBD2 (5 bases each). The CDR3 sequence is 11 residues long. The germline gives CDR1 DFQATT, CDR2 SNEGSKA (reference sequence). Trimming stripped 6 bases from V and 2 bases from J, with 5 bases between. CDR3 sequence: CSAGPKNIQYF. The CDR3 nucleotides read TGCAGTGCGGGACCCAAAAACATTCAGTACTTC.

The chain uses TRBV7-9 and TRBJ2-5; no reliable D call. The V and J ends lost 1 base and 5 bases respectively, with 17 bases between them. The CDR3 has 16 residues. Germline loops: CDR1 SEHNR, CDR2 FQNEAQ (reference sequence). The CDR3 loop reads CASSLDEAGLWETQYF. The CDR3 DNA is TGTGCCAGCAGCTTAGATGAGGCAGGTCTATGGGAGACCCAGTACTTC.

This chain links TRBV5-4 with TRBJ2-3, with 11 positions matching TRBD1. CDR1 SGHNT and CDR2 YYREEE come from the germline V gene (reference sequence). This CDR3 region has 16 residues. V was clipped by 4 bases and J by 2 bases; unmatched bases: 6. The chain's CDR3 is CASSPRTGGHTDTQYF. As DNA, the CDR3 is TGTGCCAGCAGCCCCAGGACAGGGGGCCACACAGATACGCAGTATTTT.

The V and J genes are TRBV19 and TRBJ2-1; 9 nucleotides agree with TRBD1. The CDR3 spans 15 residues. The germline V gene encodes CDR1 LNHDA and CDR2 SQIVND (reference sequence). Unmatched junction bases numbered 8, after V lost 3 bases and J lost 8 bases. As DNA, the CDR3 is TGTGCCAGTAGTATCAGACAGGGGGGGCTCGATGAGCAGTTCTTC. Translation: CASSIRQGGLDEQFF.

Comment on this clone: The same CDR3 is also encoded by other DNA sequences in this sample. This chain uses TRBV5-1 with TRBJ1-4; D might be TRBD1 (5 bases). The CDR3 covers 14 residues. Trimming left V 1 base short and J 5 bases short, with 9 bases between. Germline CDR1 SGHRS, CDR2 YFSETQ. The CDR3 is CASSLQRGNEKLFF. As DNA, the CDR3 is TGCGCCAGCAGCTTGCAAAGGGGCAATGAAAAACTGTTTTTT.

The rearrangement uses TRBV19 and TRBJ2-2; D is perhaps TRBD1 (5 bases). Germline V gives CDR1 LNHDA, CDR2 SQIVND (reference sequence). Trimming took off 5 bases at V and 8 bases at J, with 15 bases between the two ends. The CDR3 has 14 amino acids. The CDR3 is CASSWTRPSGELFF. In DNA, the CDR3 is TGTGCCAGTAGTTGGACAAGACCCTCTGGGGAGCTGTTTTTT. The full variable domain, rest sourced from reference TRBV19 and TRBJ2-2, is DGGITQSPKYLFRKEGQNVTLSCEQNLNHDAMYWYRQDPGQGLRLIYYSQIVNDFQKGDIAEGYSVSREKKESFPLTVTSAQKNPTAFYLCASSWTRPSGELFFGEGSRLTVL.

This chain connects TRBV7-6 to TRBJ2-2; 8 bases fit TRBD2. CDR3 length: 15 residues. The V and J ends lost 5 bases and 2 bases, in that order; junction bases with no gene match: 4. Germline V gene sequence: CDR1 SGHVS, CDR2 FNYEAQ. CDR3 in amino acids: CASSETSGNTGELFF. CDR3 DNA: TGTGCCAGCAGCGAAACTAGCGGCAACACCGGGGAGCTGTTTTTT.

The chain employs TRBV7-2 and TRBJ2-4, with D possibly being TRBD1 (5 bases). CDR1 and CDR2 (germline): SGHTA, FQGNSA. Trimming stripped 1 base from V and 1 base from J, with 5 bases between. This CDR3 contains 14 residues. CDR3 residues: CASSLDRAKNIQYF. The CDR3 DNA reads TGTGCCAGCAGCTTAGACAGGGCCAAAAACATTCAGTACTTC.

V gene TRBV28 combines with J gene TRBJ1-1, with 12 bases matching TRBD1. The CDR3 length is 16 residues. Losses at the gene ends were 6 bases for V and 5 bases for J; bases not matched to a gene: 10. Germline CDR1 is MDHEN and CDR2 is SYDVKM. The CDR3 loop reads CASSPGTGGIGTEAFF. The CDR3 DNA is TGTGCCAGCAGCCCCGGGACAGGGGGCATAGGGACTGAAGCTTTCTTT.

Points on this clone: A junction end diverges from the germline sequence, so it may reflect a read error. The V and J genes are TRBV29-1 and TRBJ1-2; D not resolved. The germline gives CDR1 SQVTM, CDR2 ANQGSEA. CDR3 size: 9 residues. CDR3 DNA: TGCAGCGTAGAAGATGGCTACACCTTC. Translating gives CSVEDGYTF.

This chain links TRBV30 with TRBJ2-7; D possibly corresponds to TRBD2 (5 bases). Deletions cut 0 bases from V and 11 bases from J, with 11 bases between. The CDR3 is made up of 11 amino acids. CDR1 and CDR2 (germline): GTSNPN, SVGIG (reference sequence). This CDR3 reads CAWSVSGKEYF. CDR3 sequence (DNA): TGTGCCTGGAGTGTATCCGGGAAGGAGTACTTC.

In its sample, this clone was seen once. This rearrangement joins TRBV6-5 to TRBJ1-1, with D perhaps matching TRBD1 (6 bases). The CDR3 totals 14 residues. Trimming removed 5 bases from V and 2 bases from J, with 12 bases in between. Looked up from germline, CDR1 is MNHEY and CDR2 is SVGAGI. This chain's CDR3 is CASSNHRVNTEAFF. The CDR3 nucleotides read TGTGCCAGCAGTAATCACAGGGTAAACACTGAAGCTTTCTTT.

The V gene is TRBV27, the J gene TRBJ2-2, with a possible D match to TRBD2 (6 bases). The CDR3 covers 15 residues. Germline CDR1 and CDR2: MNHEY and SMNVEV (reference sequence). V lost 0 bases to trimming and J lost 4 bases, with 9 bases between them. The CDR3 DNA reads TGTGCCAGCAGTTTATCGGGCGGGACCACCGGGGAGCTGTTTTTT. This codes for CASSLSGGTTGELFF.

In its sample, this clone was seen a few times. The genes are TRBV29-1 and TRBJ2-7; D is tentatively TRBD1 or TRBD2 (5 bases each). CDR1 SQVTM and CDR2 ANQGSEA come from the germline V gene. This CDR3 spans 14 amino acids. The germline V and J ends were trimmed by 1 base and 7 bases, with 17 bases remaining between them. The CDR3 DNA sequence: TGCAGCGTTGAAGCCGGGGACCTCGCCGGGGAGCAGTACTTC. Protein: CSVEAGDLAGEQYF.

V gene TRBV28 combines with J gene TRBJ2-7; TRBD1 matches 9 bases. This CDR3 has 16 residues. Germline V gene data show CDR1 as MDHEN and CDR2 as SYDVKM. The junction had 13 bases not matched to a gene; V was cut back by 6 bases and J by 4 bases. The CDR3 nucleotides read TGTGCCAGCAGCCCCGGGACAGGGAACCTCCTTTACGAGCAGTACTTC. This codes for CASSPGTGNLLYEQYF.

Here the CDR3 reads CATRGLAVEQYF. DNA of the CDR3: TGTGCCACAAGGGGACTAGCGGTCGAGCAGTACTTC. The rearrangement uses TRBV10-3 and TRBJ2-7, with 11 bases matching TRBD2. With 10 bases clipped from V and 6 bases from J, the junction kept 5 bases outside the gene matches. Germline CDR1 is ENHRY and CDR2 is SYGVKD. The length of the CDR3 is 12 residues.

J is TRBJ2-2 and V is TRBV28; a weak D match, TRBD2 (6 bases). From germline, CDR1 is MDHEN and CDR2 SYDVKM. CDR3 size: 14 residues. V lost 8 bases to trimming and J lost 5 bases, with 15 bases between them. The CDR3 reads CASLTSLRTGELFF. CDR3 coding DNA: TGTGCCAGCTTAACTAGCTTACGGACCGGGGAGCTGTTTTTT.

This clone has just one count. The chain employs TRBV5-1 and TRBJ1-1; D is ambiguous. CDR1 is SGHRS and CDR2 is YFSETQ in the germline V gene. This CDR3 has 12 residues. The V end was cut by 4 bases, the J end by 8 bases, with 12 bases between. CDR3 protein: CASSPSESEAFF. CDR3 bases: TGCGCCAGCAGCCCGTCCGAGTCGGAAGCTTTCTTT. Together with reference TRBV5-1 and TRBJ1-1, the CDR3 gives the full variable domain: KAGVTQTPRYLIKTRGQQVTLSCSPISGHRSVSWYQQTPGQGLQFLFEYFSETQRNKGNFPGRFSGRQFSNSRSEMNVSTLELGDSALYLCASSPSESEAFFGQGTRLTVV.

In DNA form, the CDR3 reads TGTGCCAGCAGTCTTACAGGGGGCGAGCCTGAAGCTTTCTTT. Amino acids: CASSLTGGEPEAFF. The chain has TRBV28 and TRBJ1-1, with 9 bases that match TRBD1. The length of the CDR3 is 14 residues. With 5 bases clipped from V and 6 bases from J, the junction kept 7 bases outside the gene matches. CDR1 and CDR2 (germline): MDHEN, SYDVKM.

The CDR3 region is CASSSSPNTEAFF. The CDR3 nucleotides are TGTGCCAGCAGCTCTTCACCGAATACTGAAGCTTTCTTT. The gene calls are TRBV7-3 and TRBJ1-1; D is uncertain. Germline lookup yields CDR1 SGHTA and CDR2 FQGTGA. V was cut by 4 bases and J by 5 bases, with 11 bases left in between. The CDR3 is 13 residues long.

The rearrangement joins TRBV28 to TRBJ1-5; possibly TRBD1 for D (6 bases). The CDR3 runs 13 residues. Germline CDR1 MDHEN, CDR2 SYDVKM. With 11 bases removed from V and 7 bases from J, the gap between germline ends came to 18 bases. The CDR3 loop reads CASREGGEQPQHF. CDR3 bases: TGTGCCTCCCGGGAGGGGGGAGAACAGCCCCAGCATTTT.

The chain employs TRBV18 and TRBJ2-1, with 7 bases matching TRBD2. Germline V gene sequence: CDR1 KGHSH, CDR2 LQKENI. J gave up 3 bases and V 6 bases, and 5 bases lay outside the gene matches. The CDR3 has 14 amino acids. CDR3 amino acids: CASSNGGNYNEQFF. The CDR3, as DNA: TGTGCCAGCTCGAACGGGGGGAACTACAATGAGCAGTTCTTC.

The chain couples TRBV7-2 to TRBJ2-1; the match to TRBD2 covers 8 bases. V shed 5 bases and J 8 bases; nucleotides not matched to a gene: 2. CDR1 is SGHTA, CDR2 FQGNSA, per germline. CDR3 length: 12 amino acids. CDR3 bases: TGTGCCAGCAGCCGGACTAGCTATGAGCAGTTCTTC. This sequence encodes CASSRTSYEQFF.

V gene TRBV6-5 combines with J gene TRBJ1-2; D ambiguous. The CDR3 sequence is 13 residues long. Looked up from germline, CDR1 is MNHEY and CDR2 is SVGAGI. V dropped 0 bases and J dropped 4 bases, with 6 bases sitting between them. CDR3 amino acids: CASSYSTVYGYTF. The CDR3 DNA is TGTGCCAGCAGTTACTCAACAGTCTATGGCTACACCTTC.

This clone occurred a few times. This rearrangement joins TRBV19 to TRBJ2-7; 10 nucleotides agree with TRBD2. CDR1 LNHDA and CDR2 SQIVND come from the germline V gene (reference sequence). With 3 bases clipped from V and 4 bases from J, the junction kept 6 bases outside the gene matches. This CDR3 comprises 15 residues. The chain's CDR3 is CASSIVAGGLYEQYF. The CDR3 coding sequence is TGTGCCAGTAGTATTGTAGCGGGAGGCTTATACGAGCAGTACTTC.

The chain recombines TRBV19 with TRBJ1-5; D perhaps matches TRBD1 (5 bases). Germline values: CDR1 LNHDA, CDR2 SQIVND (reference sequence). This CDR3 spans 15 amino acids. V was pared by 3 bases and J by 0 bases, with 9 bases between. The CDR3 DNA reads TGTGCCAGTAGTATGAAACAGGCTAGCAATCAGCCCCAGCATTTT. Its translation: CASSMKQASNQPQHF. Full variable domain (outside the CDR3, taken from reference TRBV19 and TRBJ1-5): DGGITQSPKYLFRKEGQNVTLSCEQNLNHDAMYWYRQDPGQGLRLIYYSQIVNDFQKGDIAEGYSVSREKKESFPLTVTSAQKNPTAFYLCASSMKQASNQPQHFGDGTRLSIL.

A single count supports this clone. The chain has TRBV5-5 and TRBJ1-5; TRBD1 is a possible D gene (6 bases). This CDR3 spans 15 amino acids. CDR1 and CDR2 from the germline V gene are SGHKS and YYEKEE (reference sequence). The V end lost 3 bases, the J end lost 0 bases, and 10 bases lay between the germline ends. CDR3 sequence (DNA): TGTGCCAGCAGCTCAACAGGGTATAGCAATCAGCCCCAGCATTTT. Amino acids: CASSSTGYSNQPQHF. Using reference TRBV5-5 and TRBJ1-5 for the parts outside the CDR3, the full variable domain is DAGVTQSPTHLIKTRGQQVTLRCSPISGHKSVSWYQQVLGQGPQFIFQYYEKEERGRGNFPDRFSARQFPNYSSELNVNALLLGDSALYLCASSSTGYSNQPQHFGDGTRLSIL.

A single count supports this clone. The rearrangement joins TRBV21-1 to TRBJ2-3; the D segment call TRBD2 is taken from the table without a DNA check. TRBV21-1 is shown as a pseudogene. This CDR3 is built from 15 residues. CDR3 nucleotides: TGTGCCAGCAGCAACGGGACTAGCGGGACAGATACGCAGTATTTT. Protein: CASSNGTSGTDTQYF.